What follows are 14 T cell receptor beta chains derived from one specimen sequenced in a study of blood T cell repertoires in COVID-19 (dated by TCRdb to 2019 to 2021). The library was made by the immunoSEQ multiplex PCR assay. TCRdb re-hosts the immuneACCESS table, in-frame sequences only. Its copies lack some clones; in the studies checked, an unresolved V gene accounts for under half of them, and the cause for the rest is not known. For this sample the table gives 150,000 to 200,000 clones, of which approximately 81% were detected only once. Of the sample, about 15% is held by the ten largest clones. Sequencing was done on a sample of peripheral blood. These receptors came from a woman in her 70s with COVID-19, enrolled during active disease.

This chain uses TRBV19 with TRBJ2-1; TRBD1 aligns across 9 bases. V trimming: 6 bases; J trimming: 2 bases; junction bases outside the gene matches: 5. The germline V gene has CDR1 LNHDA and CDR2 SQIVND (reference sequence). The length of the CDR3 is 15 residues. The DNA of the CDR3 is TGTGCCAGTAGACCGGGACAGGGCACCTACAATGAGCAGTTCTTC. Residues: CASRPGQGTYNEQFF.

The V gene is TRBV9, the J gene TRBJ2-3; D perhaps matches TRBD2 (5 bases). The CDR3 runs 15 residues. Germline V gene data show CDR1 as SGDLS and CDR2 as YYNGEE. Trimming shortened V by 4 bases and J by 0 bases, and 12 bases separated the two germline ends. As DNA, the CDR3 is TGTGCCAGCAGCACATACGGGGAAAGCACAGATACGCAGTATTTT. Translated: CASSTYGESTDTQYF.

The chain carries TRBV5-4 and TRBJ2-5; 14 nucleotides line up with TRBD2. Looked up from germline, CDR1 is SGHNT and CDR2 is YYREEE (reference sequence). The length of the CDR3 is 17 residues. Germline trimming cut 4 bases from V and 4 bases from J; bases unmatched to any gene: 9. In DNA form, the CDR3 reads TGTGCCAGCAGCACGGGACTAGCGGGAGTAGGGGCAGAGACCCAGTACTTC. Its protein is CASSTGLAGVGAETQYF. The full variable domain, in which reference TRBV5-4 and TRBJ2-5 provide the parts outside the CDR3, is ETGVTQSPTHLIKTRGQQVTLRCSSQSGHNTVSWYQQALGQGPQFIFQYYREEENGRGNFPPRFSGLQFPNYSSELNVNALELDDSALYLCASSTGLAGVGAETQYFGPGTRLLVL.

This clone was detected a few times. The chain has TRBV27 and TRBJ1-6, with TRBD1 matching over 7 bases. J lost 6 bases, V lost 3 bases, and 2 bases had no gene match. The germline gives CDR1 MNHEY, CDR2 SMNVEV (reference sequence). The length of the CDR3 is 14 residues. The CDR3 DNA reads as TGTGCCAGCAGTTTTGGGGACAGTAATTCACCCCTCCACTTT. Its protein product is CASSFGDSNSPLHF.

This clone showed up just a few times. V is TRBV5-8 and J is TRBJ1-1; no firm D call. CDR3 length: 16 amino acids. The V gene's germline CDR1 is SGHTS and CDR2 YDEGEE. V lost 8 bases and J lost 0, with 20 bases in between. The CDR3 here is CASNSSPNPLNTEAFF. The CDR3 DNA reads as TGTGCCAGTAACAGTTCCCCAAACCCGTTGAACACTGAAGCTTTCTTT.

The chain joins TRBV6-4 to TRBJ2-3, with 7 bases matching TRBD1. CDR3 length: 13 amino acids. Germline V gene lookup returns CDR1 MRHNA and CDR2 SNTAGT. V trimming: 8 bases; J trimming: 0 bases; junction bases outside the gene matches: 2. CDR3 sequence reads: CASWDSSTDTQYF. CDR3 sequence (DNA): TGTGCCAGCTGGGACAGCAGCACAGATACGCAGTATTTT.

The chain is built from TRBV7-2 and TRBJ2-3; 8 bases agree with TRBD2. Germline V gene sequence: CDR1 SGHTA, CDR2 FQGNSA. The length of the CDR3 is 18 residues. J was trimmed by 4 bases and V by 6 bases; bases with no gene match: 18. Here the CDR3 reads CASSQDTRTSWSPDTQYF. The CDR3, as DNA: TGTGCCAGCAGTCAGGACACTAGGACTAGCTGGAGTCCAGATACGCAGTATTTT.

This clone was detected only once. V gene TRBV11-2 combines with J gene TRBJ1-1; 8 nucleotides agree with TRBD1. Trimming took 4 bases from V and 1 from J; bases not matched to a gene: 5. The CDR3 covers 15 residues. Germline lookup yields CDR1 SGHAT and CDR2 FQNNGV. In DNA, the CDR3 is TGTGCCAGCAGCTCGAGACAGGGGCCGAACACTGAAGCTTTCTTT. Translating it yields CASSSRQGPNTEAFF.

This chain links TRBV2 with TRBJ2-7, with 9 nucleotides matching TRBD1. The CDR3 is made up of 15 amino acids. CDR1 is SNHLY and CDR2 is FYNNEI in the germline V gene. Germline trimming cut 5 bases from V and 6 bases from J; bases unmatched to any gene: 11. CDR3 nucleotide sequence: TGTGCCAGCAGTTACGTCGACAGGGGGGGAGGCGAGCAGTACGTC. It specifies CASSYVDRGGGEQYV.

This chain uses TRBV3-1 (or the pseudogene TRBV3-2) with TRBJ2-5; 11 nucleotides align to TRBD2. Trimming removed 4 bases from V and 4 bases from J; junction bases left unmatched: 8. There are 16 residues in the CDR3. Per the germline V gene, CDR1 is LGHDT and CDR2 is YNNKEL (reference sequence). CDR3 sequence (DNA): TGTGCCAGCAGCCCACCTCTAGCGGGAGGTTCAGAGACCCAGTACTTC. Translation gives CASSPPLAGGSETQYF.

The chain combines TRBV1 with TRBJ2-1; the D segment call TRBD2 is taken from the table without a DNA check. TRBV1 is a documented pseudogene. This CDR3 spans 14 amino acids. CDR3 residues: CTSSLAGLDNEQFF. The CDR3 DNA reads TGCACCAGTTCCTTAGCGGGGCTAGACAATGAGCAGTTCTTC.

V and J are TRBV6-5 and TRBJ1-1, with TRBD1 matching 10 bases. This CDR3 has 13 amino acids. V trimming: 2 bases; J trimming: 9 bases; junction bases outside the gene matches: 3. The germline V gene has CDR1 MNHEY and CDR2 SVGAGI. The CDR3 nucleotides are TGTGCCAGCAGTTACGCAGACAGGGGGCAAGCTTTCTTT. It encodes CASSYADRGQAFF.

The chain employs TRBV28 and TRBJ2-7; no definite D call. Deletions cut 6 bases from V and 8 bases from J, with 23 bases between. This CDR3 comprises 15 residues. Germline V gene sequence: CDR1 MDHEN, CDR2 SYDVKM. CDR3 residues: CASSAPYGPVSQQYF. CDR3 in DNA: TGTGCCAGCAGCGCCCCTTATGGCCCCGTGTCCCAGCAGTACTTC. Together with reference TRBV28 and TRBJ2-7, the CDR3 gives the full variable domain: DVKVTQSSRYLVKRTGEKVFLECVQDMDHENMFWYRQDPGLGLRLIYFSYDVKMKEKGDIPEGYSVSREKKERFSLILESASTNQTSMYLCASSAPYGPVSQQYFGPGTRLTVT.

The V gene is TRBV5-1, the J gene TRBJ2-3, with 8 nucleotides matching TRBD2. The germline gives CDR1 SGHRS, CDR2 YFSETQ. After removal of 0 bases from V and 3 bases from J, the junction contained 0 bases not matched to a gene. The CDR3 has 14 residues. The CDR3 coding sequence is TGCGCCAGCAGCTTGGCGGGAGGGACAGATACGCAGTATTTT. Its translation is CASSLAGGTDTQYF.